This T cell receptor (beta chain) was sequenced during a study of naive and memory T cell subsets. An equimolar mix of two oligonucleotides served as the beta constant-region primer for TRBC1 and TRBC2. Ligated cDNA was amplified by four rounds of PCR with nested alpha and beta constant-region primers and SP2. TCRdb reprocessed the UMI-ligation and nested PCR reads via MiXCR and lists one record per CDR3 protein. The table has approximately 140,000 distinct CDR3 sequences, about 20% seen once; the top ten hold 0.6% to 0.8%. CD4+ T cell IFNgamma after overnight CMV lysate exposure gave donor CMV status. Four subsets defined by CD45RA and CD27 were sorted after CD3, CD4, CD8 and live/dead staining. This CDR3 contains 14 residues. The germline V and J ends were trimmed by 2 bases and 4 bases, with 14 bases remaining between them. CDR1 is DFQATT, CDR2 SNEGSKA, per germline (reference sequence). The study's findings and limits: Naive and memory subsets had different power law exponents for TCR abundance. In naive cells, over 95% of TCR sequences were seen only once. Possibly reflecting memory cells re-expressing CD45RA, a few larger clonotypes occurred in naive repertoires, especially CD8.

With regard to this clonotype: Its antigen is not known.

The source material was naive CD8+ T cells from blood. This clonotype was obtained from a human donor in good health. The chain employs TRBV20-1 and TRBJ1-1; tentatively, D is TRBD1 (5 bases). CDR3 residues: CSARRNSGTTEAFF. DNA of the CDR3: TGCAGTGCTAGACGCAACAGTGGGACCACTGAAGCTTTCTTT.